The 3 T cell receptor beta chains given below trace back to one sample, sequenced in a study of T cell clonality in common variable immunodeficiency. TCRdb keeps only in-frame clones here, not all; method: immunoSEQ multiplex PCR. The specimen has under 60,000 clones, none found just once. The sequenced sample was peripheral blood mononuclear cells. The receptors were gathered from a person aged 18 to 70 in good health.

This clone came up many times. With the read ending 3 residues before the CDR3 end, the germline J gene is used to fill in that end. The chain carries TRBV5-8 and TRBJ2-1, with D unclear. V was clipped by 2 bases and J by 0 bases, with 9 bases between them. This CDR3 is built from 15 residues. Per the germline V gene, CDR1 is SGHTS and CDR2 is YDEGEE. The CDR3 is CASSFSAASYNEQFF. CDR3 DNA (partial): TGTGCCAGCAGCTTTTCGGCGGCCTCCTACAATGAG.

This clone was detected many times. Read coverage stops 3 residues before the CDR3 terminus; the germline J gene supplies the remainder. The genes are TRBV7-6 and TRBJ1-2; D unclear. Germline CDR1 SGHVS, CDR2 FNYEAQ. V was trimmed by 1 base and J by 2 bases, leaving 11 bases between them. The CDR3 sequence is 15 residues long. CDR3 sequence: CASSLGVRRNYGYTF. The part of the CDR3 DNA that was read is TGTGCCAGCAGCTTAGGTGTCAGGAGAAACTATGGC. Filled out from reference TRBV7-6 and TRBJ1-2, the complete variable domain reads GAGVSQSPRYKVTKRGQDVALRCDPISGHVSLYWYRQALGQGPEFLTYFNYEAQQDKSGLPNDRFSAERPEGSISTLTIQRTEQRDSAMYRCASSLGVRRNYGYTFGSGTRLTVV.

The sample holds a few counts of this clone. The read stops 3 residues short of the end of the CDR3; the missing end is completed from the germline J gene. The V call is TRBV11-3, the J call TRBJ2-1; TRBD2 matches at 7 bases. Germline CDR1 and CDR2: SGHNT and YENEEA. The CDR3 spans 15 residues. Unmatched junction bases numbered 8, after V lost 5 bases and J lost 4 bases. Partial CDR3 DNA: TGTGCCAGCAGCCCTCGAGCGGGAATTTACAATGAG. Protein product: CASSPRAGIYNE. Given in full, the CDR3 is CASSPRAGIYNEQFF.